This T cell receptor (beta chain) was found in a study of blood T cell repertoires in COVID-19. About the research overall: T cells, B-cell-depleted T cells, or PBMCs provided the cDNA or gDNA that served as material.

In the original workflow: Cell counts per sample came from amplifying reference gene primers. Generated by immunoSEQ multiplex PCR, the TCRdb table keeps only in-frame clones and is missing some. V and J calls plus clone size are reproduced from that table; the DNA served to infer D and trimming. The sample contains about 180,000 clones, around 85% of which appear only once. Participants came from fewer than 25 US areas, aged about 18 to 95 years. Recovery among Cohort 3 donors was established by two negative PCRs, clearance, or symptom resolution. Germline V CDR1 and CDR2: SGDLS, YYNGEE. With 5 bases clipped from V and 8 bases from J, the junction kept 5 bases outside the gene matches. The CDR3 is 13 amino acids.

This TCR derives from a man aged 40-55 years who had recovered from COVID-19. V usage is TRBV9 and J usage is TRBJ2-1, with 9 nucleotides matching TRBD2. Sequenced sample: PBMCs or T cells enriched from blood (not recorded which). CDR3 sequence: CASRKAGGDEQFF. The CDR3 DNA follows: TGTGCCAGCAGGAAAGCGGGGGGCGATGAGCAGTTCTTC.